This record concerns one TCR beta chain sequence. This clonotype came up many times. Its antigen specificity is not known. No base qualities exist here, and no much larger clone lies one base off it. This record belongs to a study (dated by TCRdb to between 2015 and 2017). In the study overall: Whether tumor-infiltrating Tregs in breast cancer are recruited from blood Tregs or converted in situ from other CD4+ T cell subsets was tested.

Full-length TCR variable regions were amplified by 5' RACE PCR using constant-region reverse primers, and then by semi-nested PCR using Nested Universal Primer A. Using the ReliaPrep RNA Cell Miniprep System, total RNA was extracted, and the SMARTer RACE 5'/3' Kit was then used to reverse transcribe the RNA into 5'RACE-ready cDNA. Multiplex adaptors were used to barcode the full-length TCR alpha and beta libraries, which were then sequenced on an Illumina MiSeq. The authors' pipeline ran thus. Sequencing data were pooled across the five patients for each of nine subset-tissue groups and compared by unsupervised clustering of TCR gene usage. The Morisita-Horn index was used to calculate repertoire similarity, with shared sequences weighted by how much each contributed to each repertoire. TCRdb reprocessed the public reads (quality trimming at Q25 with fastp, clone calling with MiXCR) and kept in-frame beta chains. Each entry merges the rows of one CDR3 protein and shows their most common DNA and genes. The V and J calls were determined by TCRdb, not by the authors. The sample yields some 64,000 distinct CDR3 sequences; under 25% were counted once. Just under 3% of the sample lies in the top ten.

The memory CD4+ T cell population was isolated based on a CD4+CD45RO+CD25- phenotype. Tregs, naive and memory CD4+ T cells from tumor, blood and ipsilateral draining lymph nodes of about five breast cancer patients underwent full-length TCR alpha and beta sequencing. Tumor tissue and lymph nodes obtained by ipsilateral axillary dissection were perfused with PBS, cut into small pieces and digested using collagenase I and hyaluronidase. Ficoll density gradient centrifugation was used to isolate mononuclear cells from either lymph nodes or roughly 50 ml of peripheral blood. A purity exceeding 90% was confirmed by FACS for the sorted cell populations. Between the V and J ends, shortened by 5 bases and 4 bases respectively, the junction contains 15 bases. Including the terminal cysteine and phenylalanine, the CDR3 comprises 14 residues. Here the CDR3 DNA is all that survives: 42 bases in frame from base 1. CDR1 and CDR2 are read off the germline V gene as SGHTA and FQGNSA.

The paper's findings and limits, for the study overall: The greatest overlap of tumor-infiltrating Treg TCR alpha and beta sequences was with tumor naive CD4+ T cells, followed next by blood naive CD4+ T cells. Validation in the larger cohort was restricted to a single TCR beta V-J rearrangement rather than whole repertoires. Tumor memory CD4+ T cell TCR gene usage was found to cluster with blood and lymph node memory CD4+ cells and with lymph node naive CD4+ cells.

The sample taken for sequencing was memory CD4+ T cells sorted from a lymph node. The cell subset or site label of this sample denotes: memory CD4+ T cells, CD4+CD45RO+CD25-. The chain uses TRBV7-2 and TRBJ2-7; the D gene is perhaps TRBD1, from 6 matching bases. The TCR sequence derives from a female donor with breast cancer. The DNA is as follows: TGTGCCAGCAGCCTACAGGGAAGAGGGTACGAGCAGTACTTC. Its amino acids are CASSLQGRGYEQYF.